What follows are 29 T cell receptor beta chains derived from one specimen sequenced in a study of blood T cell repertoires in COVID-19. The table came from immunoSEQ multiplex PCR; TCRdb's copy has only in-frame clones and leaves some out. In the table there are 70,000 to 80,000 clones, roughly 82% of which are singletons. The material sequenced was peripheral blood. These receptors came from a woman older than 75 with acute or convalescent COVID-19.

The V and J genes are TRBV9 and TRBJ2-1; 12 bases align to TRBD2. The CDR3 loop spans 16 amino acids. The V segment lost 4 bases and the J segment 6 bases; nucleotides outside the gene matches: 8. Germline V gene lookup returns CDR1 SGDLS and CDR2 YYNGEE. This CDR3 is CASSKRLAGVGNEQFF. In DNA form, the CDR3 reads TGTGCCAGCAGCAAACGACTAGCGGGAGTCGGCAATGAGCAGTTCTTC. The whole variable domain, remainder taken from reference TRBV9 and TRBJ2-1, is DSGVTQTPKHLITATGQRVTLRCSPRSGDLSVYWYQQSLDQGLQFLIQYYNGEERAKGNILERFSAQQFPDLHSELNLSSLELGDSALYFCASSKRLAGVGNEQFFGPGTRLTVL.

The CDR3 DNA reads as TGTGCCAGTAGTATCCGGACAGGGATGGCAGAGACCCAGTACTTC. Translating gives CASSIRTGMAETQYF. The V call is TRBV19, the J call TRBJ2-5; TRBD1 agrees at 8 bases. The V gene end was trimmed by 3 bases and the J gene end by 4 bases; junction bases not matched to a gene: 7. Looked up from germline, CDR1 is LNHDA and CDR2 is SQIVND (reference sequence). This CDR3 has 15 amino acids. Full variable domain (rest looked up from reference TRBV19 and TRBJ2-5): DGGITQSPKYLFRKEGQNVTLSCEQNLNHDAMYWYRQDPGQGLRLIYYSQIVNDFQKGDIAEGYSVSREKKESFPLTVTSAQKNPTAFYLCASSIRTGMAETQYFGPGTRLLVL.

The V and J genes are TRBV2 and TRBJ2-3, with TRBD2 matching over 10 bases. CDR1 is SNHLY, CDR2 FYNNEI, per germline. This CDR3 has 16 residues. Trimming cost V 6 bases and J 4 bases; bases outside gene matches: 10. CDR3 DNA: TGTGCCAGCAGGGTTCCTAGCGGGAGAGCGGCAGATACGCAGTATTTT. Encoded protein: CASRVPSGRAADTQYF.

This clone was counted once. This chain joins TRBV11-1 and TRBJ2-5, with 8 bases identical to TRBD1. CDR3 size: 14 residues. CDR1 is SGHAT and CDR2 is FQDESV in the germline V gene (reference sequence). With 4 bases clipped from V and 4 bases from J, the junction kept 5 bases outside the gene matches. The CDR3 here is CASSYDRGGETQYF. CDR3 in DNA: TGTGCCAGCAGCTATGACAGGGGAGGAGAGACCCAGTACTTC.

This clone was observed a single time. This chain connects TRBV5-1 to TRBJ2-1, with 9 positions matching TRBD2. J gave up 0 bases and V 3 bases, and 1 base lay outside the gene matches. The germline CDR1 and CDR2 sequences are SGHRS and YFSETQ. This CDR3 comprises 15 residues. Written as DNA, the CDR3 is TGCGCCAGCAGCTCAGCGGGGGGCTCCTACAATGAGCAGTTCTTC. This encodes CASSSAGGSYNEQFF.

The CDR3 here is CASSHWTGVHTDTQYF. As DNA, the CDR3 is TGTGCCAGCAGTCACTGGACAGGGGTACATACAGATACGCAGTATTTT. The chain combines TRBV6-5 with TRBJ2-3, with 9 positions matching TRBD1. This CDR3 contains 16 residues. Trimming cost V 5 bases and J 3 bases; bases outside gene matches: 9. Germline CDR1 MNHEY, CDR2 SVGAGI.

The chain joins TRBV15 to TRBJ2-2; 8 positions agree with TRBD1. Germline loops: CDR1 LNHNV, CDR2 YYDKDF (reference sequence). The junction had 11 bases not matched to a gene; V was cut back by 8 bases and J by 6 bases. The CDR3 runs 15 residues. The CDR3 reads CATLPRGQGSGELFF. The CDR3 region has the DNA TGTGCCACCCTACCTCGAGGACAGGGTTCCGGGGAGCTGTTTTTT.

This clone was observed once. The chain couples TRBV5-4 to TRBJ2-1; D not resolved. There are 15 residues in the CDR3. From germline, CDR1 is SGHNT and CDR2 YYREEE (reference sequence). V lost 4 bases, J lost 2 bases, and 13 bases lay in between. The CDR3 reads CASSGKIGAYNEQFF. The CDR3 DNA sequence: TGTGCCAGCAGCGGTAAGATAGGAGCCTACAATGAGCAGTTCTTC.

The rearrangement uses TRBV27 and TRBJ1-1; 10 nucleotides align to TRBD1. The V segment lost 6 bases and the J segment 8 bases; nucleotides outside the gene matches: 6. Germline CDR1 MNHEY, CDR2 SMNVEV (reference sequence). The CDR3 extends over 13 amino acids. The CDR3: CASSSGQGKEAFF. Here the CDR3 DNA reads TGTGCCAGCAGCTCGGGACAGGGGAAGGAAGCTTTCTTT.

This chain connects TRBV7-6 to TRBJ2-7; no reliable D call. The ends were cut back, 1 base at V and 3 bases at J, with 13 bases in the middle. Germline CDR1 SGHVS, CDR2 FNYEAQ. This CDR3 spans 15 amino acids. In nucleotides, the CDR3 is TGTGCCAGCAGCTTAGTCGCGGCGCTCCTCTACGAGCAGTACTTC. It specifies CASSLVAALLYEQYF.

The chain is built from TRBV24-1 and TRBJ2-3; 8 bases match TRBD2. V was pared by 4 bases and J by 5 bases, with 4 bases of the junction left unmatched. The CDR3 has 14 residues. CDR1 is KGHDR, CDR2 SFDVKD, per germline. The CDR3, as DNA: TGTGCCACCAGTGAAGGCGGGAGGCGAGATACGCAGTATTTT. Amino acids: CATSEGGRRDTQYF.

CDR3 in amino acids: CASSRGQSSSYNEQFF. Here the CDR3 DNA reads TGTGCCAGCAGCCGGGGACAGTCGAGCTCCTACAATGAGCAGTTCTTC. V and J are TRBV7-6 and TRBJ2-1; TRBD1 aligns across 7 bases. The CDR3 is made up of 16 amino acids. Germline V gene data show CDR1 as SGHVS and CDR2 as FNYEAQ. V trimming: 5 bases; J trimming: 0 bases; junction bases outside the gene matches: 7.

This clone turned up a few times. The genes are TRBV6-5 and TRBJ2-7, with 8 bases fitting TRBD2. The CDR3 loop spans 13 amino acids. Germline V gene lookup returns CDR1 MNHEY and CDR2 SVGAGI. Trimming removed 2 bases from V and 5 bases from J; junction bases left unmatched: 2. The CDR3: CASSYLAGHEQYF. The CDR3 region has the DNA TGTGCCAGCAGTTACCTAGCGGGCCACGAGCAGTACTTC.

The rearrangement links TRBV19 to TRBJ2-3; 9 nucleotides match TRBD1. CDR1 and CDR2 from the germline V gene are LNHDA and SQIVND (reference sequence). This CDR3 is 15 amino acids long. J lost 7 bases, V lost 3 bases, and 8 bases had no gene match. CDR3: CASSILGQGGNTQYF. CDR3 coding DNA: TGTGCCAGTAGTATTTTGGGACAGGGAGGGAATACGCAGTATTTT. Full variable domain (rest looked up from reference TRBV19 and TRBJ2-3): DGGITQSPKYLFRKEGQNVTLSCEQNLNHDAMYWYRQDPGQGLRLIYYSQIVNDFQKGDIAEGYSVSREKKESFPLTVTSAQKNPTAFYLCASSILGQGGNTQYFGPGTRLTVL.

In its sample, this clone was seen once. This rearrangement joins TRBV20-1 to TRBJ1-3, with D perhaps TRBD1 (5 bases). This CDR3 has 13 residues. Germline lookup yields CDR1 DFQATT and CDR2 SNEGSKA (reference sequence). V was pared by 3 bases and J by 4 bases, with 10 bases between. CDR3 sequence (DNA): TGCAGTGCTAGTGCAGGGTACGGAAACACCATATATTTT. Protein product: CSASAGYGNTIYF.

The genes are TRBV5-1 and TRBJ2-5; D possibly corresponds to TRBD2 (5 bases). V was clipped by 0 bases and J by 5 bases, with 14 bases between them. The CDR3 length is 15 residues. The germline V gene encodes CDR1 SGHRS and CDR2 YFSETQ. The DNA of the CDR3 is TGCGCCAGCAGCTTGGTTATGGGGAGTAGGGAGACCCAGTACTTC. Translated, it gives CASSLVMGSRETQYF.

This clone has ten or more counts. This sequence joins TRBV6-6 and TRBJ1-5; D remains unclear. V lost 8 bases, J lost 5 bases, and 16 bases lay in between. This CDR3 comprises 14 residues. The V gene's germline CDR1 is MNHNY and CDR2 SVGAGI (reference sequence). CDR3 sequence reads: CASSGEKRDQPQHF. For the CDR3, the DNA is TGTGCCAGCTCCGGGGAAAAGAGGGATCAGCCCCAGCATTTT.

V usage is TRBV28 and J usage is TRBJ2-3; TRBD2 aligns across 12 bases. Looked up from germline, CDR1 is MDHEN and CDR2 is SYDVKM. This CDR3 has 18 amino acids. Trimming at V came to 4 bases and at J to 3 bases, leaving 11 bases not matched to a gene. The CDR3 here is CASSYPIGLAGTTDTQYF. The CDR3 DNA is TGTGCCAGCAGTTACCCCATTGGACTAGCGGGAACGACAGATACGCAGTATTTT.

The CDR3 loop is CATGTGSHEQYF. CDR3 DNA: TGTGCCACAGGGACAGGGTCCCACGAGCAGTACTTC. The chain links TRBV12-3 or TRBV12-4 to TRBJ2-7, with TRBD1 matching 9 bases. V gave up 10 bases and J gave up 5 bases; unmatched junction bases: 6. CDR3 length: 12 residues.

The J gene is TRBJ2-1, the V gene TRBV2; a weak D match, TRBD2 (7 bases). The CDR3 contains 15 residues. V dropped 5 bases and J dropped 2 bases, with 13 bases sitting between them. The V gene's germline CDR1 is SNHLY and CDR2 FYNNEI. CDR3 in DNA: TGTGCCAGCAGTCGGGGGGCGGACACCTACAATGAGCAGTTCTTC. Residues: CASSRGADTYNEQFF.

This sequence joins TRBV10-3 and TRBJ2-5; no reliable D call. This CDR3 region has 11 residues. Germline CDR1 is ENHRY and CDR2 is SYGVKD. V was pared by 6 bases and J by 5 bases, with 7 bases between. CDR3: CAIRAGETQYF. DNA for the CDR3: TGTGCCATCAGGGCTGGCGAGACCCAGTACTTC.

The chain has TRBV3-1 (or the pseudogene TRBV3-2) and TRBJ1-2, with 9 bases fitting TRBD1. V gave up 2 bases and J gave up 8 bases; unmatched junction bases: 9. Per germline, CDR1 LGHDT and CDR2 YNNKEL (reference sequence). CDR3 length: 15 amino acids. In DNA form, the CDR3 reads TGTGCCAGCAGCCAATTAAACAGGGGGCTCGGGGGCTACACCTTC. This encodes CASSQLNRGLGGYTF.

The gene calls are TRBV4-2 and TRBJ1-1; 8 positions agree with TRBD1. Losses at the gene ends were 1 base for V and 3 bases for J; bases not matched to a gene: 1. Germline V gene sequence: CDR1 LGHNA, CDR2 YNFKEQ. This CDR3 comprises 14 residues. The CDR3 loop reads CASSQGQGHTEAFF. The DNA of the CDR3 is TGTGCCAGCAGCCAAGGACAGGGGCACACTGAAGCTTTCTTT.

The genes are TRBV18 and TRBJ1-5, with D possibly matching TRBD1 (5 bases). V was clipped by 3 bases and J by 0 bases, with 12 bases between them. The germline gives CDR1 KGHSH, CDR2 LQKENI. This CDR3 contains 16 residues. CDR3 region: CASSPGHFYSNQPQHF. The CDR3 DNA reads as TGTGCCAGCTCACCCGGACACTTCTATAGCAATCAGCCCCAGCATTTT.

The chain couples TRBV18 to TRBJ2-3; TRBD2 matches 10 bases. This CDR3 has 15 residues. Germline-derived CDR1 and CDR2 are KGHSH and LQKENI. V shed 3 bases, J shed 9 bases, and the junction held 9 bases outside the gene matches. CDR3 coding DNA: TGTGCCAGCTCACCGCTGGGACTAGCGCGCGGGACGCAGTATTTT. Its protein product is CASSPLGLARGTQYF.

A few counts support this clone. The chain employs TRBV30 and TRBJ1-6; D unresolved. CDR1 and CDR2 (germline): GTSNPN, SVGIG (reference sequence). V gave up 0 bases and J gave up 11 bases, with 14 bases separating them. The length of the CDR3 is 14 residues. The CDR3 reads CAWSVLGVGTPLHF. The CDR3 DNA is TGTGCCTGGAGTGTACTCGGCGTCGGGACACCCCTCCACTTT.

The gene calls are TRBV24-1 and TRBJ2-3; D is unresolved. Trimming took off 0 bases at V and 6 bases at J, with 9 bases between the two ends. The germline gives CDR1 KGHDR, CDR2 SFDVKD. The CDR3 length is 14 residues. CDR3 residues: CATSDLGQPDTQYF. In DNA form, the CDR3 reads TGTGCCACCAGTGATTTGGGGCAGCCCGATACGCAGTATTTT.

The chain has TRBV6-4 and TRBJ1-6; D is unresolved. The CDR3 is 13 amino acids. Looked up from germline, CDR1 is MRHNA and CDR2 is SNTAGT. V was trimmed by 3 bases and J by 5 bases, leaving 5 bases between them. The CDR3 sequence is CASSEQNNSPLHF. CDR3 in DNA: TGTGCCAGCAGTGAACAGAATAATTCACCCCTCCACTTT.

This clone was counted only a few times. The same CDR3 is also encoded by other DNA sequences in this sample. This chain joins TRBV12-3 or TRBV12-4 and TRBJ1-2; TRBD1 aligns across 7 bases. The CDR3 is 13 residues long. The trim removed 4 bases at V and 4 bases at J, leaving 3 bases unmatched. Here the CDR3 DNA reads TGTGCCAGCAGTTCGACAGGGAGCTATGGCTACACCTTC. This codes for CASSSTGSYGYTF.